This TCR beta chain was retrieved from a study of blood T cell repertoires in COVID-19. This clone was seen once. Germline V gives CDR1 SQVTM, CDR2 ANQGSEA. V shed 7 bases and J 7 bases; nucleotides not matched to a gene: 6. CDR3 length equals 13 residues. Profiling relied on immunoSEQ multiplex PCR, and the TCRdb table lists in-frame clones only, not all of them. The sample carries about 170,000 clones, around 87% recorded once. The source of this sequence is an elderly woman with COVID-19, enrolled during active disease. The specimen sequenced was peripheral blood. The chain employs TRBV29-1 and TRBJ2-1; 11 nucleotides agree with TRBD2. The CDR3 loop is CSAGLAASNEQFF. The CDR3 coding sequence is TGCAGCGCGGGACTAGCGGCTTCGAATGAGCAGTTCTTC.